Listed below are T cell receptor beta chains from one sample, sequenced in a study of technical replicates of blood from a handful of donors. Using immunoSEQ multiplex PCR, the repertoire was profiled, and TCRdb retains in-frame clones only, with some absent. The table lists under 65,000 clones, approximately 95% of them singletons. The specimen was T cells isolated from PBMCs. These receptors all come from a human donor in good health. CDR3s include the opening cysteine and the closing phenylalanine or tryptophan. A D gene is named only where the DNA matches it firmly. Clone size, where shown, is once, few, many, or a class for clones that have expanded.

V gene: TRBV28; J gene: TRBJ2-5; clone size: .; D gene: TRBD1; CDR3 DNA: TGTGCCAGCAGACGACAGGGATGGCAGACCCAGTACTTC; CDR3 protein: CASRRQGWQTQYF
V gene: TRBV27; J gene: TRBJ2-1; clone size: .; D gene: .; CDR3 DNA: TGTGCCAGCAGTTTAGCCTCGGGCTACAATGAGCAGTTCTTC; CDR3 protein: CASSLASGYNEQFF
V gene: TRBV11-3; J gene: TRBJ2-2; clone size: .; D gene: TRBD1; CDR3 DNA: TGTGCCAGCAGCTTGGGACAGGGTAACACCGGGGAGCTGTTTTTT; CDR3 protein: CASSLGQGNTGELFF
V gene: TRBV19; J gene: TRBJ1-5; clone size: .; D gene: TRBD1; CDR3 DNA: TGTGCCAGTAGTGTTAAACGGGACAGTTATAATCAGCCCCAGCATTTT; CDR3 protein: CASSVKRDSYNQPQHF
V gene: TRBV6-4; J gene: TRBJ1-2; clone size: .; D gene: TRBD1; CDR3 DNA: TGTGCCAGCAGTGCTACCCAGGGGGCGTATGGCTACACCTTC; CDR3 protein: CASSATQGAYGYTF
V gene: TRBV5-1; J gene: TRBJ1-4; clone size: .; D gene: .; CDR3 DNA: TGCGCCAGCAGCTTGGCGACAGCTAATGAAAAACTGTTTTTT; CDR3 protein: CASSLATANEKLFF
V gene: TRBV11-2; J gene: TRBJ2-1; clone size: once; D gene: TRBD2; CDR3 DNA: TGTGCCAGCAGCTTAGTGGGAGGGGTCTACAATGAGCAGTTCTTC; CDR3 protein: CASSLVGGVYNEQFF
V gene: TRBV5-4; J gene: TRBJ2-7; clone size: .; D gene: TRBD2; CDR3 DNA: TGTGCCAGCAGCTTGGGGCGGGAGGGCTGGGAGCAGTACTTC; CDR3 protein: CASSLGREGWEQYF
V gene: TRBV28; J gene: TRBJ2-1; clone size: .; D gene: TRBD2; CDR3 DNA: TGTGCCAGCAGTTTACCCCATTTAAGTCAGGCGGGAGGTTTGCTTGGGGAGCAGTTCTTC; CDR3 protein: CASSLPHLSQAGGLLGEQFF
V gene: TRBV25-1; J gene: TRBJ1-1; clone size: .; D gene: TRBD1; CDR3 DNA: TGTGCCAGCCGTGGGTCGGGACAGGCGGCTACTGAAGCTTTCTTT; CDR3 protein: CASRGSGQAATEAFF
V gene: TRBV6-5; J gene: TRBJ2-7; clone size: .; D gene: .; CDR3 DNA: TGTGCCAGCAGTTATAGGGAGGCCTACGAGCAGTACTTC; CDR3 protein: CASSYREAYEQYF
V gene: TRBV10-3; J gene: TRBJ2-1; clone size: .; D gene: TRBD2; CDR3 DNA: TGTGCCATCAGCTGGCTGACTAGCAGTAATGAGCAGTTCTTC; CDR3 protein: CAISWLTSSNEQFF
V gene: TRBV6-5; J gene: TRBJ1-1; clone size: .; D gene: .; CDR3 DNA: TGTGCCAGTTCCGGGAACATGAACACTGAAGCTTTCTTT; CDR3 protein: CASSGNMNTEAFF
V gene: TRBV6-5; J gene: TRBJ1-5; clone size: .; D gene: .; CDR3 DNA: TGTGCCAGCTCGCCTACTTATAGCAATCAGCCCCAGCATTTT; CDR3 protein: CASSPTYSNQPQHF
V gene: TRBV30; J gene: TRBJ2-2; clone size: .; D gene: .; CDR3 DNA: TGTGCCTGGAGTGGAACAGGGAGCACCGGGGAGCTGTTTTTT; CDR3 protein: CAWSGTGSTGELFF
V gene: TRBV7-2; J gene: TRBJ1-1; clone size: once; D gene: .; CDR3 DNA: TGTGCCAGCAGAAGGCGGGGGATCTACACTGAAGCTTTCTTT; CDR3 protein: CASRRRGIYTEAFF
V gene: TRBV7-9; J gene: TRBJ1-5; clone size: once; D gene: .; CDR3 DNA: TGTGCCAGCAGAGGAGACGATCAACCCCAGCATTTT; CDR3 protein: CASRGDDQPQHF
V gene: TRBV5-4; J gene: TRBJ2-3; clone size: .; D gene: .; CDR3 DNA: TGTGCCAGCAGCTTGGGCGGCGGGTCTATAGATACGCAGTATTTT; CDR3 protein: CASSLGGGSIDTQYF
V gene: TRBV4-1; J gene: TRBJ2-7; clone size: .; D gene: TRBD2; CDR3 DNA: TGCGCCAGCAGCCAAGATAGCGGGGGCTACGAGCAGTACTTC; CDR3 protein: CASSQDSGGYEQYF
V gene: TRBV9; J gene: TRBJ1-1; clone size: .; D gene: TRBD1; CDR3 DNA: TGTGCCAGCAGCTTTACAGGGGTTGGGACTGAAGCTTTCTTT; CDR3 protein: CASSFTGVGTEAFF
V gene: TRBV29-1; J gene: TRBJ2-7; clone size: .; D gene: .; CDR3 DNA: TGCAGCGTTGTGGGACACCTTTCCTACGAGCAGTACTTC; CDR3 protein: CSVVGHLSYEQYF
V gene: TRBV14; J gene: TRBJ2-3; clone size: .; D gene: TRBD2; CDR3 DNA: TGTGCCAGCAGCCAACCTACTAGCGGAAAGGGCCCAGATACGCAGTATTTT; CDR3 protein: CASSQPTSGKGPDTQYF
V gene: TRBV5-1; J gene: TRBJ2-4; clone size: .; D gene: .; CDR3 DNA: TGCGCCAGCAGCTTGGTAGGGGGTGAAAACATTCAGTACTTC; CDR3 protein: CASSLVGGENIQYF
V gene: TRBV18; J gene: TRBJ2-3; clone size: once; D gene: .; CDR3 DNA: TGTGCCAGCTCACCATACACAGATACGCAGTATTTT; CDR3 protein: CASSPYTDTQYF
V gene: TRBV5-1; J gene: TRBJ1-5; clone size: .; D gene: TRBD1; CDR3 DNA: TGCGCCAGCAGCTTGGGACAGGGAAGTCAGCCCCAGCATTTT; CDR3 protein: CASSLGQGSQPQHF
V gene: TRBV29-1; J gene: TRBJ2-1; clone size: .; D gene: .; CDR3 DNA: TGCAGCACCCGAGGGGGAAATGAGCAGTTCTTC; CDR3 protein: CSTRGGNEQFF
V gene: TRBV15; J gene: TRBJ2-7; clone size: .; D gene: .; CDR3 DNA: TGTGCCACCAGCAGAAACAGAAACTACGAGCAGTACTTC; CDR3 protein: CATSRNRNYEQYF
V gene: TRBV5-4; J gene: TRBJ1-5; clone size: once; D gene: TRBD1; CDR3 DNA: TGTGCCAGCAGCTTGGTGGGACAGATCCGCAATCAGCCCCAGCATTTT; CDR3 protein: CASSLVGQIRNQPQHF
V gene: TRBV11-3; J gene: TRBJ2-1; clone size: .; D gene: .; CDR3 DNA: TGTGCCAGCAGCTTAACGGGAAGCTCCTACAATGAGCAGTTCTTC; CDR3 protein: CASSLTGSSYNEQFF
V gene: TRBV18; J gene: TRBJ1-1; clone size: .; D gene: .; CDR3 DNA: TGTGCCAGCTCACCTATAACACAGGGCTCAATCGGGAACACTGAAGCTTTCTTT; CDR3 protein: CASSPITQGSIGNTEAFF
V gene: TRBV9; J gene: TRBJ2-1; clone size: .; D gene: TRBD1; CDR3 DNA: TGTGCCAGCAGCGTAGGGACAGGGTGGAATGAGCAGTTCTTC; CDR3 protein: CASSVGTGWNEQFF
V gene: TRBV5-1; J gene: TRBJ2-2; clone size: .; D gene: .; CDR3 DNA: TGCGCCAGCAGCTTGGATTTGAGAGGGCTCACCGGGGAGCTGTTTTTT; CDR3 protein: CASSLDLRGLTGELFF
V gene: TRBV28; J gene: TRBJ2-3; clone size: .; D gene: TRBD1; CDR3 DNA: TGTGCCAGCAGTTTACGGACAGGGAGGACAGATACGCAGTATTTT; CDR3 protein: CASSLRTGRTDTQYF
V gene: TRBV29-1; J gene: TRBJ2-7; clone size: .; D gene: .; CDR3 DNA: TGCAGCGTTCGTCAGGCCGCGGGGGAGCAGTACTTC; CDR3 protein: CSVRQAAGEQYF
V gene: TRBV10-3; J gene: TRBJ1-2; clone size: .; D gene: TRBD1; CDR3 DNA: TGTGCCACCAGACCTGACAGGGATAGCCTCTATGGCTACACCTTC; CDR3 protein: CATRPDRDSLYGYTF
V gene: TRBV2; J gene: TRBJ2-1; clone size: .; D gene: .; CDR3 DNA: TGTGCCAGCAGCGGTGAGCAGTTCTTC; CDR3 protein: CASSGEQFF
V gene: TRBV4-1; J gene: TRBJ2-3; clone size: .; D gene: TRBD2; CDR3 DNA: TGCGCCAGCAGCCAAGATAGGGCGGGAGGTTCAGATACGCAGTATTTT; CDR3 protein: CASSQDRAGGSDTQYF
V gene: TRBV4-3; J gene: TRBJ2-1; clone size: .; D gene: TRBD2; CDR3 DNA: TGCGCCAGCAGCCAAGAGACCGGGACTAGCTACAATGAGCAGTTCTTC; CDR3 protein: CASSQETGTSYNEQFF
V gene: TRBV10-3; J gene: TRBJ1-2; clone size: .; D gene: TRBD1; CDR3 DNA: TGTGCCATTAAAGCTCGGGACAGGGACAGCTACACCTTC; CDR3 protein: CAIKARDRDSYTF
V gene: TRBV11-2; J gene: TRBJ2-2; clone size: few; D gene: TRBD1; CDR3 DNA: TGTGCCAGCAGCTCGTGGGGACAGACGAACACCGGGGAGCTGTTTTTT; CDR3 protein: CASSSWGQTNTGELFF
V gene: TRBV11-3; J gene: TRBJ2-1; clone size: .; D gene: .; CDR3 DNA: TGTGCCAGCAGCTTAGGACTAGGCTGGTATGAGCAGTTCTTC; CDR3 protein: CASSLGLGWYEQFF
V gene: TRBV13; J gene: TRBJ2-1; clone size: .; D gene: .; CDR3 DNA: TGTGCCAGCAGCTCTCGGGGTCCCTCCTACAATGAGCAGTTCTTC; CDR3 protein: CASSSRGPSYNEQFF
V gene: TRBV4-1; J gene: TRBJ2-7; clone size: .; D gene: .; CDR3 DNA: TGCGCCAGCAGCCAAGTGGGCACAACCTACGAGCAGTACTTC; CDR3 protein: CASSQVGTTYEQYF
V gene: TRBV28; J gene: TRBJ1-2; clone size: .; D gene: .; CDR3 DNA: TGTGCCAGCAGCCCAGGTTATGGCTACACCTTC; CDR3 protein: CASSPGYGYTF
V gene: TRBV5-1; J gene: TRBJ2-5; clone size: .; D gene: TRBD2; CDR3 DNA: TGCGCCAGCAGCTCCCGGGGGCGGGAGGTTGGCGCGACCCAGTACTTC; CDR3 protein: CASSSRGREVGATQYF
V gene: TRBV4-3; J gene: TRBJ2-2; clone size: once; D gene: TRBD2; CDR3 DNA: TGCGCCAGCAGCCGTGTACTAGCGGGTAACACCGGGGAGCTGTTTTTT; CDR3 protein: CASSRVLAGNTGELFF
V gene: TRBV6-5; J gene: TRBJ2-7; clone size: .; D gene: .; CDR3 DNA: TGTGCCAGCGGCACTCCGGGGGACGAGCAGTACTTC; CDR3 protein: CASGTPGDEQYF
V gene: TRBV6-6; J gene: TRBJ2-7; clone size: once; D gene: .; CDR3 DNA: TGTGCCAGCAGTGGTCCGGGGACTGGGGCCTACGAGCAGTACTTC; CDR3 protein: CASSGPGTGAYEQYF
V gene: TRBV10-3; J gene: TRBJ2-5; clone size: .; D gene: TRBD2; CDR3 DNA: TGTGCCATCAGTGAGTCAGCGGGAGACGAGACCCAGTACTTC; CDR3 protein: CAISESAGDETQYF
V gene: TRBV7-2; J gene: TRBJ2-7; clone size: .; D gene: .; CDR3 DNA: TGTGCCAGCAGCTGGGACTTCGGGGAGCAGTACTTC; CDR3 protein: CASSWDFGEQYF
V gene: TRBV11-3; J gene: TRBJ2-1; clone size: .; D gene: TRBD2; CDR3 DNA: TGTGCCAGCAGCTTATCTAGCGGGAGAGGGGACAATGAGCAGTTCTTC; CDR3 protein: CASSLSSGRGDNEQFF
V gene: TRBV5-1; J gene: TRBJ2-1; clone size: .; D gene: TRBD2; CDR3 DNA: TGCGCCAGCAGCTTGGGTTTCCCTAGCGGAAACAATGAGCAGTTCTTC; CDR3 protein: CASSLGFPSGNNEQFF
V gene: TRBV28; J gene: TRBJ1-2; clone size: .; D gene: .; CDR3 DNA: TGTGCCAGCAGGGAATTGACAGCGCCCTCTAACTATGGCTACACCTTC; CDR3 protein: CASRELTAPSNYGYTF
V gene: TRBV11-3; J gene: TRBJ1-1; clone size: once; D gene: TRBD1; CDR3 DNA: TGTGCCAGCAGCGAATGGACAGGACCAAACACTGAAGCTTTCTTT; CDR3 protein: CASSEWTGPNTEAFF
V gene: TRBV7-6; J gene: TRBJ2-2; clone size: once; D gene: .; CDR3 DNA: TGTGCCAGCAGCTTACCGGGGTACACCGGGGAGCTGTTTTTT; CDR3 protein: CASSLPGYTGELFF
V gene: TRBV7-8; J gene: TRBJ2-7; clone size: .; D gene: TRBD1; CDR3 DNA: TGTGCCAGCAGCTTAGAGACAGGGGGCAGGTCCTACGAGCAGTACTTC; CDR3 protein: CASSLETGGRSYEQYF
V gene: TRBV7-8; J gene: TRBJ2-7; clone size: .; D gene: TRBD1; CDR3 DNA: TGTGCCAGCAGCTCGGGACAGGGAATATACGAGCAGTACTTC; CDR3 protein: CASSSGQGIYEQYF